This is a list of T cell receptor beta chains from one sample in a study of T cells in Graves' hyperthyroidism and ophthalmopathy. TCRdb fed the multiplex PCR reads into MiXCR, producing one record per CDR3 protein. The sample comprises more than 650,000 distinct CDR3 sequences, 12% to 15% of which are singletons, and roughly 10% rests with the top ten. The sample consisted of blood. All receptors derive from a woman under 30 with Graves' hyperthyroidism. Each CDR3 is given with its conserved first and last residue. The order of the fields is V gene, J gene, CDR3 protein.

V gene: TRBV18; J gene: TRBJ1-3; CDR3 protein: CASSPVSDSGNTIYF
V gene: TRBV11-2; J gene: TRBJ2-1; CDR3 protein: CASMVSSGRAYEQFF
V gene: TRBV19; J gene: TRBJ2-1; CDR3 protein: CASSIGRLAGTNEQFF
V gene: TRBV28; J gene: TRBJ2-2; CDR3 protein: CASFRSGGNTGELFF
V gene: TRBV7-6; J gene: TRBJ2-1; CDR3 protein: CASSFSGVYNEQFF
V gene: TRBV19; J gene: TRBJ1-5; CDR3 protein: CASTLRGYDSNQPQHF
V gene: TRBV5-1; J gene: TRBJ2-4; CDR3 protein: CASSLSPDSVPRIQYF
V gene: TRBV24-1; J gene: TRBJ2-3; CDR3 protein: CATSDLNSDTQYF
V gene: TRBV5-8; J gene: TRBJ2-3; CDR3 protein: CASSLVGTGPRLDTQYF
V gene: TRBV13; J gene: TRBJ2-1; CDR3 protein: CASAQTSGRYGEQFF
V gene: TRBV29-1; J gene: TRBJ1-2; CDR3 protein: CSVEGGNLNYGYTF
V gene: TRBV24-1; J gene: TRBJ2-1; CDR3 protein: CASGQTYNEQFF
V gene: TRBV2; J gene: TRBJ1-2; CDR3 protein: CASSEALKTVYGYTF
V gene: TRBV12-3/TRBV12-4; J gene: TRBJ2-1; CDR3 protein: CASSPIFPVGEGDRYNEQFF
V gene: TRBV28; J gene: TRBJ1-1; CDR3 protein: CASSPRGQGQRTEAFF
V gene: TRBV10-3; J gene: TRBJ2-7; CDR3 protein: CAISESAGSRKQYF
V gene: TRBV29-1; J gene: TRBJ2-1; CDR3 protein: CSVEEGPDYNEQFF
V gene: TRBV20-1; J gene: TRBJ1-2; CDR3 protein: CSAGDRGYYGYTF
V gene: TRBV5-1; J gene: TRBJ2-3; CDR3 protein: CASSSPGERTDTQYF
V gene: TRBV27; J gene: TRBJ2-7; CDR3 protein: CASSLMGSGRAEQYF
V gene: TRBV4-1; J gene: TRBJ2-2; CDR3 protein: CASSRPTSGPGELFF
V gene: TRBV2; J gene: TRBJ2-1; CDR3 protein: CASSERRDYNEQFF
V gene: TRBV6-1; J gene: TRBJ2-1; CDR3 protein: CASNLNGPDEQFF
V gene: TRBV6-2/TRBV6-3; J gene: TRBJ1-1; CDR3 protein: CASSYLGRMNTEAFF
V gene: TRBV5-1; J gene: TRBJ2-3; CDR3 protein: CASSRLAGASTDTQYF
V gene: TRBV19; J gene: TRBJ1-5; CDR3 protein: CASSIFPRDRPKYLNQPQHF
V gene: TRBV18; J gene: TRBJ1-5; CDR3 protein: CASSPIQASNQPQHF
V gene: TRBV18; J gene: TRBJ2-7; CDR3 protein: CASSLMGQVSSYEQYF
V gene: TRBV24-1; J gene: TRBJ2-2; CDR3 protein: CATSDLPRNSDTGELFF
V gene: TRBV5-1; J gene: TRBJ2-7; CDR3 protein: CASSGVGQGAHEQYF
V gene: TRBV20-1; J gene: TRBJ2-7; CDR3 protein: CSARKPTDYEQYF
V gene: TRBV11-3; J gene: TRBJ1-2; CDR3 protein: CASSLKDRMSTNYGYTF
V gene: TRBV29-1; J gene: TRBJ2-7; CDR3 protein: CSVEIRAEQYF
V gene: TRBV27; J gene: TRBJ2-7; CDR3 protein: CASRQGVSYEQYF
V gene: TRBV5-1; J gene: TRBJ2-2; CDR3 protein: CASKTLAGEGNTGELFF
V gene: TRBV7-2; J gene: TRBJ1-6; CDR3 protein: CASSLRVKGNSPLHF
V gene: TRBV20-1; J gene: TRBJ1-4; CDR3 protein: CSARGPGEKLFF
V gene: TRBV5-4; J gene: TRBJ2-3; CDR3 protein: CASSFRGLAGGDTQYF
V gene: TRBV20-1; J gene: TRBJ1-2; CDR3 protein: CSAQTEDYGYTF
V gene: TRBV7-9; J gene: TRBJ1-2; CDR3 protein: CASSSRQDGYGYTF
V gene: TRBV10-3; J gene: TRBJ2-1; CDR3 protein: CAIRSGRVSYNEQFF
V gene: TRBV28; J gene: TRBJ2-7; CDR3 protein: CASSLLGRNEQYF
V gene: TRBV28; J gene: TRBJ2-1; CDR3 protein: CASFGGVRDPYNEQFF
V gene: TRBV11-3; J gene: TRBJ2-2; CDR3 protein: CASSSKAGGPFGELFF
V gene: TRBV13; J gene: TRBJ2-5; CDR3 protein: CASSGLQGETQYF
V gene: TRBV24-1; J gene: TRBJ2-3; CDR3 protein: CATSEGWTSTDTQYF